The rows below give T cell receptor beta chains drawn from one sample of a study of cytomegalovirus exposure and HLA in healthy donors. This table comes from immunoSEQ multiplex PCR, and its TCRdb copy is limited to in-frame clones, with some not included. Here the sample spans some 100,000 clones, 79% being singletons. Sequenced input: PBMCs. The source is a male donor in good health and CMV-seropositive. Each CDR3 is given with its conserved first and last residue. The D gene is left open where the match is weak. Not all rows give a size; the values are once, few, many and, for expanded clones, a class.

clone_size: once; d_call: NA; j_call: TRBJ1-2; v_call: TRBV18; cdr3_aa: CASSPLRTANYGYTF; cdr3_nt: TGTGCCAGCTCACCACTTAGGACAGCTAACTATGGCTACACCTTC
clone_size: NA; d_call: NA; j_call: TRBJ1-5; v_call: TRBV7-9; cdr3_aa: CSSSTGGNQPQHF; cdr3_nt: TGTTCCAGCAGTACGGGAGGCAATCAGCCCCAGCATTTT
clone_size: NA; d_call: NA; j_call: TRBJ1-1; v_call: TRBV13; cdr3_aa: CASSLTGRTEAFF; cdr3_nt: TGTGCCAGCAGCTTAACAGGACGCACTGAAGCTTTCTTT
clone_size: NA; d_call: TRBD2; j_call: TRBJ2-5; v_call: TRBV5-4; cdr3_aa: CASSLAGGETQYF; cdr3_nt: TGTGCCAGCAGCTTGGCGGGAGGAGAGACCCAGTACTTC
clone_size: NA; d_call: TRBD1; j_call: TRBJ2-7; v_call: TRBV7-3; cdr3_aa: CASSLDRGFSYEQYF; cdr3_nt: TGTGCCAGCAGCCTCGACAGGGGCTTCTCCTACGAGCAGTACTTC
clone_size: NA; d_call: NA; j_call: TRBJ1-5; v_call: TRBV7-9; cdr3_aa: CSSSLEGNQPQHF; cdr3_nt: TGTTCCAGCAGCTTAGAGGGGAATCAGCCCCAGCATTTT
clone_size: NA; d_call: NA; j_call: TRBJ1-1; v_call: TRBV30; cdr3_aa: CAWSLRSGTEAFF; cdr3_nt: TGTGCCTGGAGTCTCCGGAGTGGGACTGAAGCTTTCTTT
clone_size: NA; d_call: NA; j_call: TRBJ1-2; v_call: TRBV2; cdr3_aa: CASSVEGSGYTF; cdr3_nt: TGTGCCAGCAGTGTAGAGGGATCTGGCTACACCTTC
clone_size: once; d_call: NA; j_call: TRBJ2-1; v_call: TRBV19; cdr3_aa: CASSIDVPAGPYNEQFF; cdr3_nt: TGTGCCAGTAGTATAGATGTACCGGCGGGACCTTACAATGAGCAGTTCTTC
clone_size: few; d_call: TRBD1; j_call: TRBJ1-3; v_call: TRBV27; cdr3_aa: CASSLERGLAGNTIYF; cdr3_nt: TGTGCCAGCAGTTTAGAGAGGGGGCTAGCTGGAAACACCATATATTTT
clone_size: NA; d_call: NA; j_call: TRBJ2-5; v_call: TRBV2; cdr3_aa: CASSQGRGETQYF; cdr3_nt: TGTGCCAGCAGCCAGGGGAGAGGAGAGACCCAGTACTTC
clone_size: NA; d_call: TRBD2; j_call: TRBJ2-1; v_call: TRBV7-9; cdr3_aa: CASSLYGLAGGPTYNEQFF; cdr3_nt: TGTGCCAGCAGCTTATATGGACTAGCGGGGGGGCCCACCTACAATGAGCAGTTCTTC
clone_size: NA; d_call: TRBD1; j_call: TRBJ2-5; v_call: TRBV5-1; cdr3_aa: CASSWTGDGQETQYF; cdr3_nt: TGCGCCAGCAGTTGGACAGGGGATGGCCAAGAGACCCAGTACTTC
clone_size: NA; d_call: TRBD1; j_call: TRBJ1-2; v_call: TRBV30; cdr3_aa: CAWLTPGTGGIGYTF; cdr3_nt: TGTGCCTGGCTGACCCCCGGGACAGGGGGTATCGGCTACACCTTC
clone_size: NA; d_call: TRBD1; j_call: TRBJ2-7; v_call: TRBV5-6; cdr3_aa: CASSFGTGGYEQYF; cdr3_nt: TGTGCCAGCAGCTTCGGGACAGGGGGCTACGAGCAGTACTTC
clone_size: NA; d_call: NA; j_call: TRBJ1-2; v_call: TRBV5-1; cdr3_aa: CASSSSSGRSYGYTF; cdr3_nt: TGCGCCAGCAGCTCCAGCAGCGGACGGAGCTATGGCTACACCTTC
clone_size: NA; d_call: TRBD1; j_call: TRBJ2-7; v_call: TRBV10-2; cdr3_aa: CASRNAGTGVEQYF; cdr3_nt: TGCGCCAGCAGGAATGCCGGGACAGGGGTCGAGCAGTACTTC
clone_size: few; d_call: NA; j_call: TRBJ1-5; v_call: TRBV27; cdr3_aa: CASSLWAQGNQPQHF; cdr3_nt: TGTGCCAGCAGTTTATGGGCCCAGGGCAATCAGCCCCAGCATTTT
clone_size: NA; d_call: TRBD1; j_call: TRBJ1-6; v_call: TRBV5-4; cdr3_aa: CASSATGALNSPLHF; cdr3_nt: TGTGCCAGCAGCGCAACAGGGGCTCTCAATTCACCCCTCCACTTT
clone_size: NA; d_call: NA; j_call: TRBJ2-3; v_call: TRBV6-5; cdr3_aa: CASSYYGRGTDTQYF; cdr3_nt: TGTGCCAGCAGTTACTACGGCAGGGGTACAGATACGCAGTATTTT
clone_size: NA; d_call: NA; j_call: TRBJ2-3; v_call: TRBV14; cdr3_aa: CASSQGPGHPVTDTQYF; cdr3_nt: TGTGCCAGCAGCCAAGGGCCGGGACACCCCGTCACAGATACGCAGTATTTT
clone_size: NA; d_call: NA; j_call: TRBJ2-5; v_call: TRBV7-9; cdr3_aa: CASSRGETQYF; cdr3_nt: TGTGCCAGCAGCCGAGGAGAGACCCAGTACTTC
clone_size: few; d_call: NA; j_call: TRBJ1-1; v_call: TRBV29-1; cdr3_aa: CSVGRGKDTEAFF; cdr3_nt: TGCAGCGTCGGTCGGGGGAAGGACACTGAAGCTTTCTTT
clone_size: NA; d_call: NA; j_call: TRBJ2-2; v_call: TRBV7-3; cdr3_aa: CASMRQGPLAGELFF; cdr3_nt: TGTGCCAGCATGAGGCAGGGCCCTTTGGCCGGGGAGCTGTTTTTT
clone_size: once; d_call: NA; j_call: TRBJ2-1; v_call: TRBV10-3; cdr3_aa: CAISGGGFDEQFF; cdr3_nt: TGTGCCATCAGCGGAGGGGGCTTCGATGAGCAGTTCTTC
clone_size: NA; d_call: TRBD1; j_call: TRBJ1-2; v_call: TRBV7-7; cdr3_aa: CASSFWTGPYGYTF; cdr3_nt: TGTGCTAGCAGCTTCTGGACAGGGCCCTATGGCTACACCTTC
clone_size: NA; d_call: TRBD1; j_call: TRBJ1-2; v_call: TRBV15; cdr3_aa: CATSRDLTGGVYGYTF; cdr3_nt: TGTGCCACCAGCAGAGATCTCACAGGGGGAGTCTATGGCTACACCTTC
clone_size: NA; d_call: NA; j_call: TRBJ1-1; v_call: TRBV4-2; cdr3_aa: CASSSRQLNTEAFF; cdr3_nt: TGTGCCAGCAGTTCCCGACAGCTGAACACTGAAGCTTTCTTT
clone_size: NA; d_call: TRBD2; j_call: TRBJ2-2; v_call: TRBV7-6; cdr3_aa: CASSRGGPGTGELFF; cdr3_nt: TGTGCCAGCAGCCGGGGGGGCCCGGGCACCGGGGAGCTGTTTTTT
clone_size: NA; d_call: NA; j_call: TRBJ2-5; v_call: TRBV27; cdr3_aa: CASSPPDRQETQYF; cdr3_nt: TGTGCCAGCAGTCCCCCCGACAGGCAAGAGACCCAGTACTTC
clone_size: NA; d_call: NA; j_call: TRBJ2-7; v_call: TRBV9; cdr3_aa: CASSPFKDNPYEQYF; cdr3_nt: TGTGCCAGCAGCCCTTTCAAGGACAATCCCTACGAGCAGTACTTC
clone_size: NA; d_call: TRBD1; j_call: TRBJ1-2; v_call: TRBV5-1; cdr3_aa: CASSLGGDSWDYGYTF; cdr3_nt: TGCGCCAGCAGCTTGGGGGGGGACAGCTGGGACTATGGCTACACCTTC
clone_size: once; d_call: NA; j_call: TRBJ1-2; v_call: TRBV30; cdr3_aa: CAWSVSGLVSF; cdr3_nt: TGTGCCTGGAGTGTTAGCGGGCTAGTGTCTTTC
clone_size: NA; d_call: TRBD1; j_call: TRBJ2-7; v_call: TRBV19; cdr3_aa: CASSVMGQVTEQYF; cdr3_nt: TGTGCCAGTAGTGTCATGGGACAGGTTACCGAGCAGTACTTC
clone_size: NA; d_call: TRBD1; j_call: TRBJ1-2; v_call: TRBV13; cdr3_aa: CASSLGGTVYGYTF; cdr3_nt: TGTGCCAGCAGCTTAGGTGGGACAGTTTATGGCTACACCTTC
clone_size: NA; d_call: TRBD2; j_call: TRBJ2-7; v_call: TRBV2; cdr3_aa: CASSEALAGTYEQYF; cdr3_nt: TGTGCCAGCAGTGAAGCACTAGCGGGGACCTACGAGCAGTACTTC
clone_size: NA; d_call: TRBD2; j_call: TRBJ2-3; v_call: TRBV10-1; cdr3_aa: CASSESEAGLTDTQYF; cdr3_nt: TGCGCCAGCAGTGAGTCCGAAGCGGGGTTAACAGATACGCAGTATTTT
clone_size: NA; d_call: TRBD1; j_call: TRBJ1-1; v_call: TRBV6-1; cdr3_aa: CASFRDSYMNTEAFF; cdr3_nt: TGTGCCAGCTTCCGGGACAGCTACATGAACACTGAAGCTTTCTTT
clone_size: NA; d_call: NA; j_call: TRBJ1-5; v_call: TRBV12-5; cdr3_aa: CASGLVSRDLRVQPQHF; cdr3_nt: TGTGCTAGTGGTTTGGTCTCCAGGGATCTTCGGGTGCAGCCCCAGCATTTT
clone_size: NA; d_call: NA; j_call: TRBJ1-1; v_call: TRBV30; cdr3_aa: CAWSPRTEAFF; cdr3_nt: TGTGCCTGGAGTCCGAGGACTGAAGCTTTCTTT
clone_size: NA; d_call: NA; j_call: TRBJ1-5; v_call: TRBV6-5; cdr3_aa: CASSSRRERPQHF; cdr3_nt: TGTGCCAGCAGTTCCCGGAGGGAGCGGCCCCAGCATTTT
clone_size: NA; d_call: TRBD1; j_call: TRBJ1-2; v_call: TRBV4-2; cdr3_aa: CASSQEQGDGYTF; cdr3_nt: TGTGCCAGCAGCCAAGAACAGGGGGATGGCTACACCTTC
clone_size: NA; d_call: TRBD1; j_call: TRBJ1-5; v_call: TRBV4-1; cdr3_aa: CASSQVPYRGPQPQHF; cdr3_nt: TGCGCCAGCAGCCAAGTCCCCTACAGGGGCCCTCAGCCCCAGCATTTT